The 20 T cell receptor beta chains listed next were all sequenced from one sample in a study of CD8+ T cells in alopecia areata. Treatment in this sample: oral pan-JAK inhibitor, 5-10 mg twice daily. It was cDNA, reverse transcribed from extracted RNA, that served as the sequencing template. Data came from immunoSEQ multiplex PCR; TCRdb stores just in-frame clones and leaves some out. This sample has approximately 210,000 clones; around three fifths occur once, and the top ten carry roughly 4.2%. This sample comprised CD4+ T cells sorted from blood, obtained at week 4, from a patient treated with tofacitinib. The receptors here all came from a human donor with alopecia areata.

This chain connects TRBV11-2 to TRBJ2-7, with D unclear. CDR1 SGHAT and CDR2 FQNNGV come from the germline V gene. The CDR3 sequence is 12 residues long. Deletions cut 5 bases from V and 1 base from J, with 6 bases between. The CDR3 is CASSRGSYEQYF. In DNA, the CDR3 is TGTGCCAGCAGCCGCGGATCCTACGAGCAGTACTTC.

The rearrangement joins TRBV2 to TRBJ1-2; 9 bases are shared with TRBD1. Germline CDR1 reads SNHLY; CDR2 reads FYNNEI. The CDR3 runs 12 residues. The junction had 6 bases not matched to a gene; V was cut back by 4 bases and J by 12 bases. As DNA, the CDR3 is TGTGCCAGCAGTGTGGGACAGGGATTTCACACCTTC. Translated, it gives CASSVGQGFHTF.

The rearrangement links TRBV29-1 to TRBJ1-2, with D possibly TRBD1 on 5 matching bases. V lost 7 bases and J 8 bases, leaving 17 bases between the germline ends. Germline lookup yields CDR1 SQVTM and CDR2 ANQGSEA. This CDR3 is built from 12 residues. The CDR3 coding sequence is TGCAGCGCAGTTGTAGGGACGGAGGGCTACACCTTC. Translated, it gives CSAVVGTEGYTF.

The gene calls are TRBV2 and TRBJ1-5; perhaps TRBD1 as D (6 bases). The CDR3 totals 15 residues. Germline CDR1 is SNHLY and CDR2 is FYNNEI. V gave up 6 bases and J gave up 7 bases, with 19 bases separating them. As DNA, the CDR3 is TGTGCCAGCAGCGCCCAGACAGGCCCAAGGCAGCCCCAGCATTTT. Translating gives CASSAQTGPRQPQHF.

V and J are TRBV7-9 and TRBJ1-1; weak D call: TRBD1 (6 bases). From germline, CDR1 is SEHNR and CDR2 FQNEAQ (reference sequence). V dropped 5 bases and J dropped 1 base, with 8 bases sitting between them. The CDR3 sequence is 13 residues long. The CDR3 DNA follows: TGTGCCAGCAGCCAACAGGGGAACACTGAAGCTTTCTTT. This codes for CASSQQGNTEAFF.

This rearrangement joins TRBV29-1 to TRBJ1-4; 8 nucleotides line up with TRBD1. CDR3 length: 12 residues. Germline CDR1 SQVTM, CDR2 ANQGSEA. V lost 5 bases to trimming and J lost 8 bases; unmatched junction nucleotides: 4. CDR3 DNA sequence: TGCAGCGTTCGGCAGGGGGCGGAAAAACTGTTTTTT. Translated: CSVRQGAEKLFF.

This clone appeared a single time. The rearrangement links TRBV30 to TRBJ1-5; TRBD1 matches 8 bases. The V gene's germline CDR1 is GTSNPN and CDR2 SVGIG (reference sequence). After removal of 3 bases from V and 5 bases from J, the junction contained 6 bases not matched to a gene. This CDR3 is built from 14 residues. The chain's CDR3 is CAWRGTGPYQPQHF. The CDR3 nucleotides read TGTGCCTGGAGGGGGACAGGCCCCTATCAGCCCCAGCATTTT. Complete variable domain (other parts from reference TRBV30 and TRBJ1-5): SQTIHQWPATLVQPVGSPLSLECTVEGTSNPNLYWYRQAAGRGLQLLFYSVGIGQISSEVPQNLSASRPQDRQFILSSKKLLLSDSGFYLCAWRGTGPYQPQHFGDGTRLSIL.

This chain links TRBV29-1 with TRBJ2-3; the D gene is possibly TRBD2 (6 bases). The CDR3 sequence is 10 residues long. With 5 bases removed from V and 14 bases from J, the gap between germline ends came to 14 bases. Germline lookup yields CDR1 SQVTM and CDR2 ANQGSEA. As DNA, the CDR3 is TGCAGCGTTCAAGTTGGAGGGTGGTATTTT. As protein: CSVQVGGWYF.

The chain uses TRBV4-2 and TRBJ1-6, with D unresolved. Germline values: CDR1 LGHNA, CDR2 YNFKEQ. V was pared by 0 bases and J by 10 bases, with 16 bases between. The CDR3 runs to 16 residues. CDR3 sequence reads: CASSQEDKGSRSPLHF. As DNA, the CDR3 is TGTGCCAGCAGCCAAGAAGATAAAGGGTCACGCTCACCCCTCCACTTT.

The chain uses TRBV10-3 and TRBJ1-6; 7 bases align to TRBD1. CDR3 length: 14 amino acids. Germline values: CDR1 ENHRY, CDR2 SYGVKD. V trimming: 2 bases; J trimming: 7 bases; junction bases outside the gene matches: 2. The chain's CDR3 is CAISEGRGNSPLHF. For the CDR3, the DNA is TGTGCCATCAGTGAGGGCAGGGGGAATTCACCCCTCCACTTT.

This clone was counted once. The chain joins TRBV7-2 to TRBJ1-1; 8 bases agree with TRBD1. Germline V gives CDR1 SGHTA, CDR2 FQGNSA. The V gene end was trimmed by 1 base and the J gene end by 7 bases; junction bases not matched to a gene: 5. The length of the CDR3 is 14 residues. The CDR3 nucleotides read TGTGCCAGCAGCTTAGGGACAGGGTATTATGAAGCTTTCTTT. Translating gives CASSLGTGYYEAFF.

Regarding this clone: This may come from a read error, since a much larger clone is one base off. Other DNA sequences in this specimen translate into the identical CDR3. V is TRBV7-9 and J is TRBJ1-2; 7 bases match TRBD1. The V and J ends lost 3 bases and 2 bases, in that order; junction bases with no gene match: 0. This CDR3 is 13 amino acids long. CDR1 and CDR2 (germline): SEHNR, FQNEAQ (reference sequence). CDR3: CASSLGQNYGYTF. The CDR3 nucleotides are TGTGCCAGCAGCTTGGGACAGAACTATGGCTACACCTTC. Variable domain in full (rest from reference TRBV7-9 and TRBJ1-2): DTGVSQNPRHKITKRGQNVTFRCDPISEHNRLYWYRQTLGQGPEFLTYFQNEAQLEKSRLLSDRFSAERPKGSFSTLEIQRTEQGDSAMYLCASSLGQNYGYTFGSGTRLTVV.

The CDR3 bases are TGTGCCAGCAGCCCCGGCAGTTCTCATGGCTACACCTTC. It yields the protein CASSPGSSHGYTF. This chain links TRBV9 with TRBJ1-2; D not resolved. The V end was cut by 4 bases, the J end by 6 bases, with 13 bases between. Germline V lookup: CDR1 SGDLS, CDR2 YYNGEE. The CDR3 totals 13 residues.

The chain uses TRBV27 and TRBJ2-7, with TRBD1 matching over 8 bases. The CDR3 spans 17 residues. Germline V gene sequence: CDR1 MNHEY, CDR2 SMNVEV (reference sequence). The junction had 12 bases not matched to a gene; V was cut back by 2 bases and J by 3 bases. DNA of the CDR3: TGTGCCAGCAGTTTACGGTCAACCGGGACAGGCGACTACGAGCAGTACTTC. Translated: CASSLRSTGTGDYEQYF.

V and J are TRBV7-9 and TRBJ1-2; D ambiguous. The CDR3 length is 12 residues. Trimming took off 5 bases at V and 5 bases at J, with 9 bases between the two ends. The germline CDR1 and CDR2 sequences are SEHNR and FQNEAQ (reference sequence). The CDR3 nucleotides read TGTGCCAGCAGCCAAGCCCTGTATGGCTACACCTTC. It is translated as CASSQALYGYTF.

This rearrangement joins TRBV30 to TRBJ2-7; D might be TRBD1 or TRBD2, each matching 5 bases. Trimming cost V 1 base and J 4 bases, with 14 bases left between them. CDR3 length: 14 residues. CDR1 and CDR2 from the germline V gene are GTSNPN and SVGIG (reference sequence). CDR3 residues: CAWSGLPGGYEQYF. The CDR3 bases are TGTGCCTGGAGTGGCCTGCCTGGGGGATACGAGCAGTACTTC.

The chain links TRBV27 to TRBJ2-7; 8 positions agree with TRBD1. With 2 bases clipped from V and 5 bases from J, the junction kept 5 bases outside the gene matches. The CDR3 spans 14 residues. From germline, CDR1 is MNHEY and CDR2 SMNVEV (reference sequence). This CDR3 reads CASSLQGAHDEQYF. The CDR3 region has the DNA TGTGCCAGCAGTTTACAGGGGGCGCATGACGAGCAGTACTTC.

The chain employs TRBV2 and TRBJ2-5; D unclear. Germline V CDR1 and CDR2: SNHLY, FYNNEI. The V and J ends lost 5 bases and 2 bases respectively, with 6 bases between them. The CDR3 is 12 amino acids. The CDR3 is CASSRLQETQYF. In nucleotides, the CDR3 is TGTGCCAGCAGTCGCCTTCAAGAGACCCAGTACTTC.

The chain has TRBV29-1 and TRBJ2-3, with TRBD1 matching 9 bases. This CDR3 contains 13 residues. Trimming removed 6 bases from V and 4 bases from J; junction bases left unmatched: 5. Looked up from germline, CDR1 is SQVTM and CDR2 is ANQGSEA. CDR3 sequence (DNA): TGCAGCGTCGATGGGACAGGGTCAGATACGCAGTATTTT. It translates to CSVDGTGSDTQYF.

The chain employs TRBV7-9 and TRBJ2-5; a weak D match, TRBD2 (6 bases). V shed 5 bases and J shed 1 base, with 11 bases lying between them. This CDR3 comprises 14 residues. CDR1 and CDR2 from the germline V gene are SEHNR and FQNEAQ (reference sequence). CDR3 nucleotide sequence: TGTGCCAGCAGCACCTCGCGGGGCCAAGAGACCCAGTACTTC. Translating it yields CASSTSRGQETQYF.